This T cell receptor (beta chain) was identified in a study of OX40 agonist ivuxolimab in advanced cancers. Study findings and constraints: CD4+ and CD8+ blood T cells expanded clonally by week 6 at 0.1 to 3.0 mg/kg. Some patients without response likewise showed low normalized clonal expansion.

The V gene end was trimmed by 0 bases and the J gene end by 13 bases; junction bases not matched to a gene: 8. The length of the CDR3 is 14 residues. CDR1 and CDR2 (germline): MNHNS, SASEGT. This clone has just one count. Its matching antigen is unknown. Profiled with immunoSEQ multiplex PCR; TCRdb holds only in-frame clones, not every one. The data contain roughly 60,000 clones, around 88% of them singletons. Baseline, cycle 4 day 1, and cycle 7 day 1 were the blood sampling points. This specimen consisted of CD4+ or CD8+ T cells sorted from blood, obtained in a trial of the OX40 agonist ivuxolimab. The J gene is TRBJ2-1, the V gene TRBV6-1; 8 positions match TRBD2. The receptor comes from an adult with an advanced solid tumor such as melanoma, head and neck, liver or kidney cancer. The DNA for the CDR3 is TGTGCCAGCAGTGAAGCGTCCTCCGGGACTAGTCAGTTCTTC. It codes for CASSEASSGTSQFF.